Listed below are T cell receptor beta chains from one sample, sequenced in a study of T cell responses to AZD1222 COVID-19 vaccine. Profiled with immunoSEQ multiplex PCR; TCRdb holds only in-frame clones, not every one. The sample carries over 120,000 clones, approximately 92% recorded once. Sequencing was performed on peripheral blood, taken on day 0 of AZD1222 vaccination. All receptors come from an adult in good health. Each CDR3 is given with its conserved first and last residue. Each record gives: clone size, J gene, D gene, V gene, CDR3 protein, CDR3 DNA. D genes are given only for firm matches. Rows give clone size only sometimes, using once, few, many, or a class for an expanded clone.

clone size: -; J gene: TRBJ1-2; D gene: TRBD1; V gene: TRBV5-8; CDR3 protein: CASSLGQGGGLDYTF; CDR3 DNA: TGTGCCAGCAGCTTGGGACAGGGAGGGGGCCTAGACTACACCTTC
clone size: -; J gene: TRBJ2-1; D gene: -; V gene: TRBV2; CDR3 protein: CASSGWDEQFF; CDR3 DNA: TGTGCCAGCAGTGGGTGGGATGAGCAGTTCTTC
clone size: -; J gene: TRBJ2-3; D gene: -; V gene: TRBV6-2/TRBV6-3; CDR3 protein: CASSSRTDTQYF; CDR3 DNA: TGTGCCAGCAGTTCCCGCACAGATACGCAGTATTTT
clone size: -; J gene: TRBJ2-3; D gene: -; V gene: TRBV30; CDR3 protein: CAWSSRVKATDTQYF; CDR3 DNA: TGTGCCTGGAGTTCGAGGGTAAAAGCCACAGATACGCAGTATTTT
clone size: -; J gene: TRBJ1-2; D gene: -; V gene: TRBV28; CDR3 protein: CASSSTGTSWGYTF; CDR3 DNA: TGTGCCAGCAGTTCAACAGGGACATCGTGGGGCTACACCTTC
clone size: once; J gene: TRBJ1-4; D gene: TRBD1; V gene: TRBV6-5; CDR3 protein: CASSLTGPTNEKLFF; CDR3 DNA: TGTGCCAGCAGTTTGACAGGGCCCACTAATGAAAAACTGTTTTTT
clone size: -; J gene: TRBJ1-1; D gene: -; V gene: TRBV4-1; CDR3 protein: CASSPQGLGGTEAFF; CDR3 DNA: TGCGCCAGCAGCCCACAAGGCCTGGGGGGCACTGAAGCTTTCTTT
clone size: -; J gene: TRBJ1-1; D gene: -; V gene: TRBV18; CDR3 protein: CASSPGPGAQNEAFF; CDR3 DNA: TGTGCCAGCTCACCAGGCCCGGGGGCGCAAAATGAAGCTTTCTTT
clone size: -; J gene: TRBJ1-6; D gene: -; V gene: TRBV5-4; CDR3 protein: CASSLVAGGNSPLHF; CDR3 DNA: TGTGCCAGCAGCTTGGTAGCAGGTGGTAATTCACCCCTCCACTTT
clone size: -; J gene: TRBJ1-5; D gene: -; V gene: TRBV6-4; CDR3 protein: CASSDPVAGDQPQHF; CDR3 DNA: TGTGCCAGCAGTGATCCGGTGGCGGGGGATCAGCCCCAGCATTTT
clone size: once; J gene: TRBJ1-1; D gene: -; V gene: TRBV7-9; CDR3 protein: CASSLRANYTEAFF; CDR3 DNA: TGTGCCAGCAGCTTAAGAGCCAATTACACTGAAGCTTTCTTT
clone size: -; J gene: TRBJ2-7; D gene: TRBD1; V gene: TRBV15; CDR3 protein: CATSDGTGPYEQYF; CDR3 DNA: TGTGCCACCAGCGATGGGACAGGACCCTACGAGCAGTACTTC
clone size: -; J gene: TRBJ1-5; D gene: -; V gene: TRBV3-1/TRBV3-2; CDR3 protein: CASSQTGFSNQPQHF; CDR3 DNA: TGTGCCAGCAGCCAAACAGGGTTTAGCAATCAGCCCCAGCATTTT
clone size: -; J gene: TRBJ2-3; D gene: TRBD2; V gene: TRBV29-1; CDR3 protein: CSVSGGTTFSTDTQYF; CDR3 DNA: TGCAGCGTTTCGGGGGGGACTACGTTCAGCACAGATACGCAGTATTTT
clone size: once; J gene: TRBJ2-7; D gene: -; V gene: TRBV19; CDR3 protein: CASSIREGSYEQYF; CDR3 DNA: TGTGCCAGTAGTATACGGGAAGGATCCTACGAGCAGTACTTC
clone size: -; J gene: TRBJ1-6; D gene: -; V gene: TRBV9; CDR3 protein: CASSVAGSYNSPLHF; CDR3 DNA: TGTGCCAGCAGCGTAGCAGGGAGCTATAATTCACCCCTCCACTTT
clone size: -; J gene: TRBJ2-2; D gene: -; V gene: TRBV2; CDR3 protein: CASSMGPGTGELFF; CDR3 DNA: TGTGCCAGCAGCATGGGCCCAGGCACCGGGGAGCTGTTTTTT
clone size: -; J gene: TRBJ1-2; D gene: TRBD1; V gene: TRBV19; CDR3 protein: CASSSRQGPSFGYTF; CDR3 DNA: TGTGCCAGTAGTTCCAGACAGGGACCAAGCTTTGGCTACACCTTC
clone size: -; J gene: TRBJ1-1; D gene: -; V gene: TRBV19; CDR3 protein: CASRKGGKNTEAFF; CDR3 DNA: TGTGCCAGTAGAAAAGGAGGCAAGAACACTGAAGCTTTCTTT
clone size: -; J gene: TRBJ1-5; D gene: -; V gene: TRBV18; CDR3 protein: CASSLTVNSNQPQHF; CDR3 DNA: TGTGCCAGCTCTCTGACTGTTAATAGCAATCAGCCCCAGCATTTT
clone size: once; J gene: TRBJ2-7; D gene: TRBD1; V gene: TRBV6-5; CDR3 protein: CASSSGQASYEQYF; CDR3 DNA: TGTGCCAGCAGTTCGGGACAGGCCTCCTACGAGCAGTACTTC
clone size: -; J gene: TRBJ1-1; D gene: -; V gene: TRBV12-3/TRBV12-4; CDR3 protein: CAALVNTEAFF; CDR3 DNA: TGTGCCGCCCTCGTAAACACTGAAGCTTTCTTT
clone size: -; J gene: TRBJ2-7; D gene: TRBD2; V gene: TRBV4-1; CDR3 protein: CASSQIVREGYEQYF; CDR3 DNA: TGCGCCAGCAGCCAAATAGTGCGGGAGGGTTACGAGCAGTACTTC
clone size: -; J gene: TRBJ1-4; D gene: -; V gene: TRBV29-1; CDR3 protein: CSVARRGGEKLFF; CDR3 DNA: TGCAGCGTTGCCCGACGGGGAGGGGAAAAACTGTTTTTT
clone size: -; J gene: TRBJ2-1; D gene: TRBD2; V gene: TRBV2; CDR3 protein: CASSEWTSGSGNEQFF; CDR3 DNA: TGTGCCAGCAGTGAATGGACTAGCGGGAGTGGAAATGAGCAGTTCTTC
clone size: -; J gene: TRBJ1-2; D gene: -; V gene: TRBV18; CDR3 protein: CASSPPGTAGVRYTF; CDR3 DNA: TGTGCCAGCTCCCCACCCGGGACGGCTGGGGTTCGCTACACCTTC
clone size: -; J gene: TRBJ1-4; D gene: TRBD1; V gene: TRBV6-5; CDR3 protein: CASSTMTGGLRKLFF; CDR3 DNA: TGTGCCAGCAGTACTATGACAGGGGGCTTGCGAAAACTGTTTTTT
clone size: -; J gene: TRBJ2-7; D gene: TRBD1; V gene: TRBV5-1; CDR3 protein: CASSFLWDRGSNEQYF; CDR3 DNA: TGCGCCAGCAGCTTTTTGTGGGACAGGGGATCGAACGAGCAGTACTTC
clone size: -; J gene: TRBJ1-4; D gene: -; V gene: TRBV5-1; CDR3 protein: CASSARINEKLFF; CDR3 DNA: TGCGCCAGCAGTGCCAGGATTAATGAAAAACTGTTTTTT
clone size: -; J gene: TRBJ1-1; D gene: -; V gene: TRBV28; CDR3 protein: CASSLFRADLTEAFF; CDR3 DNA: TGTGCCAGCAGTTTATTTAGGGCAGACCTTACTGAAGCTTTCTTT
clone size: few; J gene: TRBJ2-7; D gene: TRBD2; V gene: TRBV3-1/TRBV3-2; CDR3 protein: CASSPSPSGRANEQYF; CDR3 DNA: TGTGCCAGCAGCCCCAGCCCTAGCGGGAGGGCGAACGAGCAGTACTTC
clone size: -; J gene: TRBJ2-1; D gene: -; V gene: TRBV5-1; CDR3 protein: CASSLVSAYNEQFF; CDR3 DNA: TGCGCCAGCAGCTTGGTATCCGCCTACAATGAGCAGTTCTTC
clone size: -; J gene: TRBJ1-6; D gene: -; V gene: TRBV30; CDR3 protein: CAWSVLSENSPLHF; CDR3 DNA: TGTGCCTGGAGTGTACTCTCGGAGAATTCACCCCTCCACTTT
clone size: -; J gene: TRBJ2-7; D gene: TRBD1; V gene: TRBV5-1; CDR3 protein: CASSLGGQGFRYEQYF; CDR3 DNA: TGCGCCAGCAGCTTGGGGGGACAGGGGTTTCGGTACGAGCAGTACTTC
clone size: -; J gene: TRBJ1-5; D gene: -; V gene: TRBV27; CDR3 protein: CASSLSGEGQAQHF; CDR3 DNA: TGTGCCAGCAGTTTATCAGGAGAAGGGCAAGCCCAGCATTTT
clone size: -; J gene: TRBJ1-5; D gene: -; V gene: TRBV6-5; CDR3 protein: CASTDSYQPQHF; CDR3 DNA: TGTGCCAGCACGGACAGTTATCAGCCCCAGCATTTT
clone size: -; J gene: TRBJ2-7; D gene: -; V gene: TRBV19; CDR3 protein: CASSAGAYEQYF; CDR3 DNA: TGTGCCAGTAGTGCAGGAGCCTACGAGCAGTACTTC
clone size: -; J gene: TRBJ2-5; D gene: TRBD1; V gene: TRBV19; CDR3 protein: CASSFRDRGRQETQYF; CDR3 DNA: TGTGCCAGTAGTTTCCGGGACAGGGGACGCCAAGAGACCCAGTACTTC
clone size: -; J gene: TRBJ2-3; D gene: TRBD2; V gene: TRBV11-2; CDR3 protein: CASSFSGSSTDTQYF; CDR3 DNA: TGTGCCAGCAGTTTTAGCGGGAGTAGCACAGATACGCAGTATTTT
clone size: -; J gene: TRBJ1-1; D gene: -; V gene: TRBV2; CDR3 protein: CASLGIGTLEAFF; CDR3 DNA: TGTGCCAGCCTAGGAATAGGGACCCTCGAAGCTTTCTTT
clone size: -; J gene: TRBJ1-5; D gene: TRBD1; V gene: TRBV30; CDR3 protein: CAWNRGFDQPQHF; CDR3 DNA: TGTGCCTGGAACAGGGGTTTCGATCAGCCCCAGCATTTT
clone size: -; J gene: TRBJ1-1; D gene: -; V gene: TRBV19; CDR3 protein: CASSIWGLGEYTEAFF; CDR3 DNA: TGTGCCAGTAGTATATGGGGGCTCGGAGAGTACACTGAAGCTTTCTTT
clone size: -; J gene: TRBJ2-3; D gene: -; V gene: TRBV5-1; CDR3 protein: CASSRQGSAGDTQYF; CDR3 DNA: TGCGCCAGCAGCAGGCAGGGTTCGGCTGGGGATACGCAGTATTTT
clone size: -; J gene: TRBJ1-5; D gene: -; V gene: TRBV3-1/TRBV3-2; CDR3 protein: CASSQGYGLNQPQHF; CDR3 DNA: TGTGCCAGCAGCCAAGGGTACGGCCTAAATCAGCCCCAGCATTTT
clone size: once; J gene: TRBJ2-7; D gene: -; V gene: TRBV18; CDR3 protein: CASSPAFPSYEQYF; CDR3 DNA: TGTGCCAGCTCACCTGCGTTCCCCTCCTACGAGCAGTACTTC
clone size: -; J gene: TRBJ2-7; D gene: -; V gene: TRBV28; CDR3 protein: CASSLSPGYYEQYF; CDR3 DNA: TGTGCCAGCAGTTTATCCCCTGGCTACTACGAGCAGTACTTC
clone size: -; J gene: TRBJ2-1; D gene: -; V gene: TRBV2; CDR3 protein: CASSLTVTYNEQFF; CDR3 DNA: TGTGCCAGCAGTCTGACAGTGACCTACAATGAGCAGTTCTTC
clone size: -; J gene: TRBJ1-1; D gene: TRBD1; V gene: TRBV27; CDR3 protein: CASSLNGYRGGTEAFF; CDR3 DNA: TGTGCCAGCAGTTTAAATGGGTACAGGGGGGGGACTGAAGCTTTCTTT
clone size: -; J gene: TRBJ2-3; D gene: -; V gene: TRBV11-1; CDR3 protein: CASSLVVTGVTDTQYF; CDR3 DNA: TGTGCCAGCAGCTTAGTAGTAACGGGAGTGACAGATACGCAGTATTTT
clone size: many; J gene: TRBJ2-7; D gene: -; V gene: TRBV4-1; CDR3 protein: CASSERGQNYEQYF; CDR3 DNA: TGCGCCAGCAGCGAGCGGGGACAGAACTACGAGCAGTACTTC
clone size: once; J gene: TRBJ1-4; D gene: -; V gene: TRBV28; CDR3 protein: CASSSGQPGEKLFF; CDR3 DNA: TGTGCCAGCTCTTCCGGACAACCAGGTGAAAAACTGTTTTTT
clone size: -; J gene: TRBJ2-5; D gene: -; V gene: TRBV2; CDR3 protein: CASRADQETQYF; CDR3 DNA: TGTGCCAGCAGGGCAGACCAAGAGACCCAGTACTTC
clone size: -; J gene: TRBJ2-3; D gene: -; V gene: TRBV7-9; CDR3 protein: CASSFGTGSTDTQYF; CDR3 DNA: TGTGCCAGCAGCTTCGGGACGGGTAGCACAGATACGCAGTATTTT
clone size: few; J gene: TRBJ1-2; D gene: -; V gene: TRBV5-1; CDR3 protein: CASSYAAGGEVGGYTF; CDR3 DNA: TGCGCCAGCAGCTACGCTGCGGGAGGGGAAGTCGGTGGCTACACCTTC
clone size: -; J gene: TRBJ2-1; D gene: -; V gene: TRBV4-1; CDR3 protein: CASSQIDLVTYNEQFF; CDR3 DNA: TGCGCCAGCAGCCAAATAGATTTGGTTACCTACAATGAGCAGTTCTTC